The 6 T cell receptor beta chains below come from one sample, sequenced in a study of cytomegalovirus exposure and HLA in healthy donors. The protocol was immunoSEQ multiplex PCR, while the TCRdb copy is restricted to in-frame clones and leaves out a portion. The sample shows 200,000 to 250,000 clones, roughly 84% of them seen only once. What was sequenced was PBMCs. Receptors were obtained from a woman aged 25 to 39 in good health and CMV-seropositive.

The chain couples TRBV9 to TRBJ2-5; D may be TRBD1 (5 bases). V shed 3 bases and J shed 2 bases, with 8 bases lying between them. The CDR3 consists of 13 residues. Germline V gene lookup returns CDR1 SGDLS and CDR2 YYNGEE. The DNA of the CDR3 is TGTGCCAGCAGCGCGACAGCGCAAGAGACCCAGTACTTC. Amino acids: CASSATAQETQYF.

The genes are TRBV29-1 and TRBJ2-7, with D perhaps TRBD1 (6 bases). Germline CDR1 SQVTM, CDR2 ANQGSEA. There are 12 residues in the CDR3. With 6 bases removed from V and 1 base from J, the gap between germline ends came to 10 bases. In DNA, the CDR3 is TGCAGCGTCGTTGGGACATCCTACGAGCAGTACTTC. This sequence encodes CSVVGTSYEQYF.

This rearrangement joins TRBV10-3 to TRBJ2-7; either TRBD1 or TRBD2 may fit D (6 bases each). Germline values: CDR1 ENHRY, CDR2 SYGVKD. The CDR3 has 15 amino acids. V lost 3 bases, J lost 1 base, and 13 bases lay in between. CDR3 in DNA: TGTGCCATCAGTGACAGGAGGGGGGATTCCTACGAGCAGTACTTC. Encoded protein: CAISDRRGDSYEQYF.

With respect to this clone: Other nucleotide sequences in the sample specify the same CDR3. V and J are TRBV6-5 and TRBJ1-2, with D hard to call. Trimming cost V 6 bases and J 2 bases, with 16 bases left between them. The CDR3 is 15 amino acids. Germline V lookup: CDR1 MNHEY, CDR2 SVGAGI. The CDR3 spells CASSPRGGPNYGYTF. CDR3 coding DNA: TGTGCCAGCAGCCCCCGCGGAGGGCCAAACTATGGCTACACCTTC.

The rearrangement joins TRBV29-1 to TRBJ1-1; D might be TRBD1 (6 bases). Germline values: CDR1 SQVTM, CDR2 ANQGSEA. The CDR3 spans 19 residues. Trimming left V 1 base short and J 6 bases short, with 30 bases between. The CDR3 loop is CSVEGLGRRQAAGIPEAFF. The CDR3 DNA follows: TGCAGCGTTGAAGGGCTCGGGAGAAGACAGGCGGCTGGGATCCCTGAAGCTTTCTTT.

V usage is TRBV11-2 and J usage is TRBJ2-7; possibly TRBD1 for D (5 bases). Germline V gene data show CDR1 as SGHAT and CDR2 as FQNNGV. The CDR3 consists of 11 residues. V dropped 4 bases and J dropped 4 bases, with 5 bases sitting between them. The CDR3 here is CASSSGYEQYF. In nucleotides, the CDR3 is TGTGCCAGCAGCTCAGGGTACGAGCAGTACTTC.